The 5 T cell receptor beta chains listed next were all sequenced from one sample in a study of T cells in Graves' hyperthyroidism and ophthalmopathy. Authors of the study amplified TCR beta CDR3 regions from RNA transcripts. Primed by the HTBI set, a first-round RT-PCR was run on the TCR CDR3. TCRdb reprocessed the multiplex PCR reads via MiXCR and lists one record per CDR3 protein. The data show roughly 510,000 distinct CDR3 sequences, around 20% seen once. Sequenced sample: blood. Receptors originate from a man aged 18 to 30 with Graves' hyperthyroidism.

CDR3 nucleotide sequence: TGTGCCACCGAAAGAGGGGGCGTCGGCAATCAGCCCCAGCATTTT. Its translation: CATERGGVGNQPQHF. The rearrangement links TRBV15 to TRBJ1-5; 7 bases fit TRBD1. Per the germline V gene, CDR1 is LNHNV and CDR2 is YYDKDF (reference sequence). The CDR3 has 15 amino acids. The J segment lost 2 bases and the V segment lost 8 bases, leaving 9 bases of the junction unmatched.

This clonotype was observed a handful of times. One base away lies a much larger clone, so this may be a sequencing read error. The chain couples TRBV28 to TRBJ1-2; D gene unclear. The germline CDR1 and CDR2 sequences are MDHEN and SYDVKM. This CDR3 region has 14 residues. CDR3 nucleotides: TGTGCCAGCCGTTTCCGGGGTGGCGTCTATGGCTACACCTTC. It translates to CASRFRGGVYGYTF.

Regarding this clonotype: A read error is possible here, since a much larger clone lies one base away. The CDR3 region is CARAVNTEAFF. The CDR3 nucleotides read TGTGCCAGGGCGGTGAACACTGAAGCTTTCTTT. The chain couples TRBV30 to TRBJ1-1; D unclear. The CDR3 is 11 amino acids. Trimming shortened V by 8 bases and J by 0 bases, and 7 bases separated the two germline ends. Germline V gene data show CDR1 as GTSNPN and CDR2 as SVGIG (reference sequence).

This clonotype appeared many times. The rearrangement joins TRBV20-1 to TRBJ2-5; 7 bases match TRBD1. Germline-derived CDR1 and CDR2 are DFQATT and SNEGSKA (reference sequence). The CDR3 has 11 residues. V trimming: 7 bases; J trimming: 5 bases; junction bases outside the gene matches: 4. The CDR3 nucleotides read TGCAGTGGTGGGACAGAGGAGACCCAGTACTTC. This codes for CSGGTEETQYF.

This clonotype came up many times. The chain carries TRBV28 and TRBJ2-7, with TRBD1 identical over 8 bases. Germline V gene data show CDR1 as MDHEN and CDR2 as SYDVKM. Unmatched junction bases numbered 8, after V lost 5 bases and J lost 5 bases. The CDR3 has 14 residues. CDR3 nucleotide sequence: TGTGCCAGCAGTCCCCACGGACAGGGCCACGAGCAGTACTTC. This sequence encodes CASSPHGQGHEQYF.